This entry concerns a single T cell receptor (beta chain). The antigen remains unidentified. In each case, RNA was isolated and then reverse transcribed into cDNA as the sequencing template. The method was immunoSEQ multiplex PCR; TCRdb's version includes in-frame clones alone and lacks a portion of them. Of 150,000 to 200,000 clones in the sample, 50% to 60% were seen once. The data originate from a study of CD8+ T cells in alopecia areata. Across the whole study: Twice daily, treated patients received 5 to 10 mg of oral tofacitinib. Whole-study results and caveats: The study found that many expanded lesional clones persisted in scalp and blood during tofacitinib.

Documented treatment: oral pan-JAK inhibitor, 5-10 mg twice daily. Sorting from PBMCs produced CD4+ and CD8+ T cells. This CDR3 spans 14 amino acids. Unmatched junction bases numbered 3, after V lost 0 bases and J lost 3 bases. The germline V gene encodes CDR1 SGHRS and CDR2 YFSETQ. The specimen was CD4+ T cells sorted from blood, collected at week 4, from a patient treated with tofacitinib. The source is a human donor with alopecia areata. The J gene is TRBJ2-7, the V gene TRBV5-1, with 7 nucleotides matching TRBD1. The CDR3 region is CASSLVQGSYEQYF. The CDR3 bases are TGCGCCAGCAGCTTGGTACAGGGGAGCTACGAGCAGTACTTC.